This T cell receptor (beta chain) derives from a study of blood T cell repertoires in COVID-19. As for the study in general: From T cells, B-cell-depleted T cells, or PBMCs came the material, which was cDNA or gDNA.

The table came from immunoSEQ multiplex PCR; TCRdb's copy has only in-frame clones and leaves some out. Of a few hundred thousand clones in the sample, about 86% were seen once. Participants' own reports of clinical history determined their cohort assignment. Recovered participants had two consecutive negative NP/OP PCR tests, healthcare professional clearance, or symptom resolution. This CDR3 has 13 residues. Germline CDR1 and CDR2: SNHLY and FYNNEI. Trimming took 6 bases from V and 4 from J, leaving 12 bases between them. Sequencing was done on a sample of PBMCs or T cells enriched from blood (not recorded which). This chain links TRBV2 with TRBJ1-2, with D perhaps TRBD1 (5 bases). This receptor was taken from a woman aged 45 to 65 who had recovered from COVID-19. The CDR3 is CASSAGEAYGYTF. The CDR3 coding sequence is TGTGCCAGCAGCGCGGGGGAGGCCTATGGCTACACCTTC.